The rows below give T cell receptor beta chains drawn from one sample of a study of blood T cell repertoires in COVID-19. Using immunoSEQ multiplex PCR, the repertoire was profiled, and TCRdb retains in-frame clones only, with some absent. The sample lists over 100,000 clones; 84% were seen once. What was sequenced was peripheral blood. These receptors originate from a woman aged 55 to 70 with acute or convalescent COVID-19. The CDR3 runs from the conserved cysteine through the conserved F or W. D genes are given only for firm matches. A clone size is listed for some rows: how often the clone was seen (once, few, many), or a class if it is expanded.

v_gene	abundance	j_gene	d_gene	CDR3aa	CDR3nt
TRBV7-9	NA	TRBJ2-1	TRBD1	CASSTWGTVSYNEQFF	TGTGCCAGCAGCACCTGGGGGACAGTGTCCTACAATGAGCAGTTCTTC
TRBV7-9	NA	TRBJ1-4	NA	CASSLGGVNEKLFF	TGTGCCAGCAGCTTAGGGGGGGTAAATGAAAAACTGTTTTTT
TRBV6-6	NA	TRBJ2-7	NA	CASHRGWGRWDEQYF	TGTGCCAGCCATAGGGGCTGGGGGAGGTGGGACGAGCAGTACTTC
TRBV2	once	TRBJ1-6	TRBD1	CASSEDRAISPLHF	TGTGCCAGCAGTGAGGACAGGGCTATTTCACCCCTCCACTTT
TRBV3-1/TRBV3-2	once	TRBJ2-1	TRBD1	CASSQDSGSQGIGNEQFF	TGTGCCAGCAGCCAAGATTCGGGGTCACAGGGGATAGGCAATGAGCAGTTCTTC
TRBV24-1	NA	TRBJ1-2	NA	CATSDLKSGGDGYTF	TGTGCCACCAGTGATTTGAAGTCAGGAGGGGATGGCTACACCTTC
TRBV6-1	NA	TRBJ1-2	TRBD1	CASSEGDRGLGGYTF	TGTGCCAGCAGTGAAGGAGACAGGGGGCTAGGCGGCTACACCTTC
TRBV5-6	NA	TRBJ1-5	NA	CASSLGESKPQHF	TGTGCCAGCAGCTTGGGCGAGTCGAAGCCCCAGCATTTT
TRBV27	NA	TRBJ1-1	TRBD1	CASSSPGTGNTEAFF	TGTGCCAGCAGTTCCCCCGGGACAGGTAACACTGAAGCTTTCTTT
TRBV5-1	once	TRBJ1-4	TRBD1	CASRQGARPNEKLFF	TGCGCCAGTAGACAGGGGGCGCGCCCTAATGAAAAACTGTTTTTT
TRBV7-2	NA	TRBJ2-3	NA	CASSPFPDTQYF	TGTGCCAGCAGCCCCTTCCCAGATACGCAGTATTTT
TRBV5-1	NA	TRBJ2-1	TRBD2	CASSVSGGAHNEQFF	TGCGCCAGCAGCGTTAGCGGGGGCGCTCACAATGAGCAGTTCTTC
TRBV7-2	NA	TRBJ1-1	TRBD1	CASSLRTGGTEAFF	TGTGCCAGCAGCTTAAGGACAGGGGGCACTGAAGCTTTCTTT
TRBV6-6	NA	TRBJ2-5	NA	CASSYGRGKTQYF	TGTGCCAGCAGTTACGGCAGGGGAAAGACCCAGTACTTC
TRBV5-4	NA	TRBJ1-2	NA	CASSLESGGGYTF	TGTGCCAGCAGCTTGGAGTCTGGGGGGGGCTACACCTTC
TRBV7-8	NA	TRBJ1-2	TRBD1	CASRPSGTGYGYTF	TGTGCCAGCAGACCATCCGGGACAGGGTATGGCTACACCTTC
TRBV6-5	NA	TRBJ1-1	NA	CASGQWPEAFF	TGTGCCAGCGGTCAGTGGCCTGAAGCTTTCTTT
TRBV5-1	few	TRBJ2-1	TRBD1	CASSVRDRGLGPYNEQFF	TGCGCCAGCAGCGTCCGGGACAGGGGTCTAGGACCCTACAATGAGCAGTTCTTC
TRBV24-1	NA	TRBJ2-3	NA	CATSDWRGDTQYF	TGTGCCACCAGTGATTGGAGGGGAGATACGCAGTATTTT
TRBV5-6	NA	TRBJ1-3	NA	CASSSRNANTIYF	TGTGCCAGCAGCTCCAGGAACGCGAACACCATATATTTT
TRBV18	NA	TRBJ2-3	TRBD1	CASSLQGLADTQYF	TGTGCCAGCTCCCTACAGGGGCTAGCAGATACGCAGTATTTT
TRBV18	NA	TRBJ1-1	NA	CASSPKNSALNTEAFF	TGTGCCAGCTCACCAAAGAACAGTGCCCTGAACACTGAAGCTTTCTTT
TRBV5-1	NA	TRBJ2-5	TRBD2	CASSLGRGAQETQYF	TGCGCCAGCAGCTTGGGGCGGGGGGCACAAGAGACCCAGTACTTC
TRBV27	NA	TRBJ1-2	TRBD1	CASSSNTGQGTTNYGYTF	TGTGCCAGCAGTTCGAACACCGGACAGGGGACCACTAACTATGGCTACACCTTC
TRBV30	NA	TRBJ1-1	NA	CAWLQGVTEAFF	TGTGCCTGGCTACAGGGCGTCACTGAAGCTTTCTTT
TRBV6-5	NA	TRBJ1-1	NA	CASSSQDSLTEAFF	TGTGCCAGCAGTTCGCAGGACAGTCTCACTGAAGCTTTCTTT
TRBV24-1	NA	TRBJ2-7	NA	CATSDPDKPYEQYF	TGTGCCACCAGTGACCCGGACAAGCCCTACGAGCAGTACTTC
TRBV5-1	NA	TRBJ2-1	NA	CASSLDLASSYNEQFF	TGCGCCAGCAGCTTGGATCTAGCAAGCTCCTACAATGAGCAGTTCTTC
TRBV4-2	NA	TRBJ2-4	TRBD2	CASSQEVASGGAGAKNIQYF	TGTGCCAGCAGCCAAGAAGTAGCTAGCGGGGGGGCCGGGGCCAAAAACATTCAGTACTTC
TRBV18	NA	TRBJ1-2	TRBD1	CASSPGTGFSDYGYTF	TGTGCCAGCTCACCAGGGACAGGGTTCTCCGACTATGGCTACACCTTC
TRBV5-6	NA	TRBJ2-1	NA	CASSSGSEQFF	TGTGCCAGCAGCTCGGGGAGTGAGCAGTTCTTC
TRBV18	NA	TRBJ1-2	TRBD1	CASSHGTGAFGYTF	TGTGCCAGCTCCCACGGGACAGGGGCTTTTGGCTACACCTTC
TRBV2	NA	TRBJ1-1	TRBD1	CASSPGQGWTEAFF	TGTGCCAGCAGTCCGGGACAGGGCTGGACTGAAGCTTTCTTT
TRBV2	NA	TRBJ2-5	TRBD1	CASRGQVGRETQYF	TGTGCCAGCAGGGGACAGGTGGGAAGGGAGACCCAGTACTTC
TRBV27	once	TRBJ1-6	NA	CASPGKGTSSYNSPLHF	TGTGCCAGCCCGGGGAAAGGAACGAGCTCCTATAATTCACCCCTCCACTTT
TRBV7-8	NA	TRBJ1-1	NA	CASSSRRDEEAFF	TGTGCCAGCAGCTCCAGGAGGGATGAAGAGGCTTTCTTT
TRBV5-6	NA	TRBJ2-5	TRBD1	CASSIGQGQETQYF	TGTGCCAGCAGCATAGGACAGGGTCAAGAGACCCAGTACTTC
TRBV27	NA	TRBJ1-4	NA	CASSGGGTNEKLFF	TGTGCCAGCAGCGGGGGGGGGACTAATGAAAAACTGTTTTTT
TRBV5-1	NA	TRBJ1-2	NA	CASSLTGNPTNYGYTF	TGCGCCAGCAGCTTAACCGGGAATCCCACTAACTATGGCTACACCTTC
TRBV4-1	NA	TRBJ1-1	NA	CASSPTPGQGFEAFF	TGCGCCAGCAGCCCTACCCCCGGGCAGGGATTTGAAGCTTTCTTT
TRBV20-1	NA	TRBJ1-1	NA	CSASAYRAFF	TGCAGTGCTAGTGCATACAGGGCTTTCTTT
TRBV7-3	few	TRBJ2-7	NA	CASSSQQGGEQYF	TGTGCCAGCAGCTCGCAACAGGGCGGCGAGCAGTACTTC
TRBV12-3/TRBV12-4	few	TRBJ1-6	NA	CASSFQGGPLHF	TGTGCCAGCAGTTTCCAAGGCGGACCCCTCCACTTT
TRBV19	few	TRBJ1-1	TRBD1	CASRHGPGQGNTEAFF	TGTGCCAGTAGACACGGACCGGGACAGGGGAACACTGAAGCTTTCTTT
TRBV5-1	NA	TRBJ2-5	TRBD1	CASSSTGEETQYF	TGCGCCAGCAGCTCGACAGGGGAAGAGACCCAGTACTTC
TRBV19	once	TRBJ1-1	NA	CASSIRGIMNTEAFF	TGTGCCAGTAGTATAAGGGGCATCATGAACACTGAAGCTTTCTTT
TRBV19	few	TRBJ1-6	NA	CASSINTGSYSPLHF	TGTGCCAGTAGTATAAACACCGGGTCCTATTCACCCCTCCACTTT
TRBV4-1	NA	TRBJ1-5	NA	CASSQREDSQPQHF	TGCGCCAGCAGCCAACGTGAGGACAGTCAGCCCCAGCATTTT
TRBV2	NA	TRBJ1-6	TRBD1	CASTRGHSPLHF	TGTGCCAGCACTAGGGGGCATTCACCCCTCCACTTT
TRBV5-4	NA	TRBJ1-2	TRBD1	CASSLTGGADGYTF	TGTGCCAGCAGCTTAACAGGGGGCGCGGATGGCTACACCTTC
TRBV6-6	NA	TRBJ2-2	TRBD1	CASTTGMNTGELFF	TGTGCCAGCACGACAGGGATGAACACCGGGGAGCTGTTTTTT
TRBV5-5	NA	TRBJ1-4	NA	CASSLGQLNEKLFF	TGTGCCAGCAGCCTCGGACAGTTGAATGAAAAACTGTTTTTT
TRBV5-4	NA	TRBJ1-2	NA	CASITSSGGYGYTF	TGTGCCAGCATCACCTCTTCTGGGGGGTATGGCTACACCTTC
TRBV2	NA	TRBJ1-6	NA	CASSEEGRYNSPLHF	TGTGCCAGCAGTGAGGAAGGCAGGTATAATTCACCCCTCCACTTT
TRBV3-1/TRBV3-2	NA	TRBJ1-1	NA	CASSYLQGNTEAFF	TGTGCCAGCAGCTACTTACAGGGCAACACTGAAGCTTTCTTT
TRBV30	NA	TRBJ1-6	NA	CAWSVPAGTNSPLHF	TGTGCCTGGAGTGTACCCGCAGGGACAAATTCACCCCTCCACTTT
TRBV19	NA	TRBJ1-5	TRBD1	CASSKGDRIPNQPQHF	TGTGCCAGTAGTAAGGGGGACAGGATCCCTAATCAGCCCCAGCATTTT
TRBV5-6	once	TRBJ2-2	NA	CASTGDPGELFF	TGTGCCAGCACCGGAGATCCCGGGGAGCTGTTTTTT